These 18 T cell receptor beta chains were all obtained from the same sample, sequenced in a study of blood T cell repertoires in COVID-19. The repertoire was sequenced with immunoSEQ multiplex PCR; TCRdb's copy has only in-frame clones and lacks some. The repertoire holds about 56,000 clones, with approximately 88% as singletons. Sequencing was performed on peripheral blood. The receptors were sampled from a human donor in a cohort sampled during active COVID-19.

The V and J genes are TRBV7-3 and TRBJ1-4; D perhaps matches TRBD1 (5 bases). CDR1 is SGHTA, CDR2 FQGTGA, per germline. Deletions cut 1 base from V and 7 bases from J, with 7 bases between. This CDR3 is 13 amino acids long. Here the CDR3 reads CASSLMQGEKLFF. The CDR3 nucleotides are TGTGCCAGCAGCTTAATGCAGGGTGAAAAACTGTTTTTT.

The chain employs TRBV5-4 and TRBJ1-1; the D is unclear. The CDR3 covers 13 residues. In germline, CDR1 is SGHNT, CDR2 YYREEE (reference sequence). Trimming pared 5 bases from V and 2 bases from J, leaving 10 bases between. The DNA of the CDR3 is TGTGCCAGCAGGCTACAGAGAAACACTGAAGCTTTCTTT. Its translation: CASRLQRNTEAFF.

The genes are TRBV7-9 and TRBJ2-2, with 8 bases identical to TRBD2. Germline V gene lookup returns CDR1 SEHNR and CDR2 FQNEAQ (reference sequence). Trimming removed 4 bases from V and 7 bases from J; junction bases left unmatched: 14. CDR3 length: 17 residues. The CDR3 nucleotides are TGTGCCAGCAGCTCCCAAGCGGGGGTAAGAATTGACGGGGAGCTGTTTTTT. Amino acids: CASSSQAGVRIDGELFF.

The gene calls are TRBV20-1 and TRBJ2-2; 8 nucleotides line up with TRBD2. The V gene's germline CDR1 is DFQATT and CDR2 SNEGSKA (reference sequence). J was trimmed by 4 bases and V by 3 bases; bases with no gene match: 4. The CDR3 is 14 residues long. This CDR3 is CSASSSGGTGELFF. For the CDR3, the DNA is TGCAGTGCTAGTTCCAGCGGGGGCACCGGGGAGCTGTTTTTT.

This chain uses TRBV11-1 with TRBJ2-2; 8 bases agree with TRBD1. From germline, CDR1 is SGHAT and CDR2 FQDESV (reference sequence). Trimming removed 5 bases from V and 4 bases from J; junction bases left unmatched: 6. There are 15 residues in the CDR3. This chain's CDR3 is CASSPPGQGTGELFF. The CDR3 DNA is TGTGCCAGCAGCCCTCCCGGACAGGGCACCGGGGAGCTGTTTTTT.

The chain uses TRBV29-1 and TRBJ2-7; D is unresolved. CDR1 is SQVTM, CDR2 ANQGSEA, per germline. The length of the CDR3 is 13 residues. The germline V and J ends were trimmed by 3 bases and 3 bases, with 12 bases remaining between them. CDR3 in amino acids: CSVEASRGYEQYF. The CDR3 nucleotides are TGCAGCGTTGAGGCCAGCCGCGGCTACGAGCAGTACTTC.

The gene calls are TRBV5-4 and TRBJ2-2; tentatively, D is TRBD2 (6 bases). This CDR3 spans 13 amino acids. Between the trimmed V and J ends, which lost 4 bases and 6 bases, there was a span of 10 bases. The germline CDR1 and CDR2 sequences are SGHNT and YYREEE (reference sequence). CDR3 in amino acids: CASSPGGAGELFF. The DNA of the CDR3 is TGTGCCAGCAGCCCTGGAGGGGCCGGGGAGCTGTTTTTT. The entire variable domain, with the rest obtained from reference TRBV5-4 and TRBJ2-2, is as follows: ETGVTQSPTHLIKTRGQQVTLRCSSQSGHNTVSWYQQALGQGPQFIFQYYREEENGRGNFPPRFSGLQFPNYSSELNVNALELDDSALYLCASSPGGAGELFFGEGSRLTVL.

This chain uses TRBV18 with TRBJ2-2; the D is unclear. Trimming removed 6 bases at V and 5 bases at J, with 19 bases between. This CDR3 region has 16 residues. Germline CDR1 and CDR2: KGHSH and LQKENI. The DNA of the CDR3 is TGTGCCAGCTCCCCGTTACGGCTAGATGGGACCGGGGAGCTGTTTTTT. It yields the protein CASSPLRLDGTGELFF.

The CDR3 DNA follows: TGCAGCGTCGGAGATAATGAGCAGTTCTTC. It specifies CSVGDNEQFF. V gene TRBV29-1 combines with J gene TRBJ2-1; no clear D. CDR1 is SQVTM, CDR2 ANQGSEA, per germline. The CDR3 has 10 residues. V was trimmed by 6 bases and J by 7 bases, leaving 7 bases between them.

The rearrangement joins TRBV7-2 to TRBJ1-6; perhaps TRBD1 as D (6 bases). Germline CDR1 SGHTA, CDR2 FQGNSA. Trimming pared 4 bases from V and 8 bases from J, leaving 12 bases between. This CDR3 comprises 14 residues. CDR3 residues: CASSSRDTYSPLHF. The CDR3 DNA sequence: TGTGCCAGCAGCTCCCGGGACACTTATTCACCCCTCCACTTT.

The rearrangement links TRBV20-1 to TRBJ1-6, with 7 bases identical to TRBD1. This CDR3 is 11 amino acids long. J lost 14 bases, V lost 0 bases, and 1 base had no gene match. CDR1 is DFQATT, CDR2 SNEGSKA, per germline (reference sequence). CDR3 bases: TGCAGTGCTAGAGACCAGGGGGCCCTCCACTTT. It specifies CSARDQGALHF.

The rearrangement links TRBV12-3 or TRBV12-4 to TRBJ1-1; D might be TRBD1 (6 bases). The CDR3 totals 13 residues. Trimming stripped 3 bases from V and 4 bases from J, with 9 bases between. The CDR3 bases are TGTGCCAGCAGTTTGGGAGGGGGCACTGAAGCTTTCTTT. Its translation is CASSLGGGTEAFF.

This clone has a count of ten or more. V usage is TRBV20-1 and J usage is TRBJ2-7, with D unclear. Germline-derived CDR1 and CDR2 are DFQATT and SNEGSKA (reference sequence). This CDR3 contains 11 residues. V lost 3 bases and J lost 3, with 6 bases in between. The CDR3 loop reads CSASNSYEQYF. As DNA, the CDR3 is TGCAGTGCTAGTAACAGCTACGAGCAGTACTTC.

The CDR3 loop is CASSLTGTGVRNSPLHF. CDR3 in DNA: TGCGCCAGCAGCCTGACCGGGACAGGGGTGAGAAATTCACCCCTCCACTTT. The gene calls are TRBV4-3 and TRBJ1-6, with TRBD1 matching over 10 bases. CDR3 size: 17 residues. Trimming took 4 bases from V and 7 from J; bases not matched to a gene: 10. Germline CDR1 and CDR2: LGHNA and YSLEER.

This clone has more than one count but fewer than ten. The rearrangement joins TRBV30 to TRBJ2-1; 10 bases map to TRBD2. The CDR3 contains 18 residues. Trimming removed 3 bases from V and 4 bases from J; junction bases left unmatched: 15. CDR1 GTSNPN and CDR2 SVGIG come from the germline V gene (reference sequence). CDR3 amino acids: CAWRGNIWTSGSYNEQFF. CDR3 nucleotides: TGTGCCTGGAGGGGAAACATTTGGACTAGCGGCTCATACAATGAGCAGTTCTTC. The whole variable domain, filled in from reference TRBV30 and TRBJ2-1, reads SQTIHQWPATLVQPVGSPLSLECTVEGTSNPNLYWYRQAAGRGLQLLFYSVGIGQISSEVPQNLSASRPQDRQFILSSKKLLLSDSGFYLCAWRGNIWTSGSYNEQFFGPGTRLTVL.

V usage is TRBV5-5 and J usage is TRBJ1-2, with 11 bases lining up with TRBD1. The CDR3 has 14 residues. V gave up 4 bases and J gave up 7 bases; unmatched junction bases: 6. The V gene's germline CDR1 is SGHKS and CDR2 YYEKEE (reference sequence). CDR3 protein: CASSTGQGASGYTF. DNA for the CDR3: TGTGCCAGCAGCACAGGACAGGGGGCGTCTGGCTACACCTTC.

This clone was counted a single time. The V gene is TRBV7-8, the J gene TRBJ2-3, with a possible D match to TRBD1 (6 bases). The V end lost 2 bases, the J end lost 5 bases, and 14 bases lay between the germline ends. Germline V gene data show CDR1 as SGHVS and CDR2 as FQNEAQ. The CDR3 totals 15 residues. The DNA for the CDR3 is TGTGCCAGCAGCTTAAGTCAGGGGAAAAGAGATACGCAGTATTTT. Its protein is CASSLSQGKRDTQYF.

V and J are TRBV11-2 and TRBJ2-5, with 10 bases that match TRBD1. This CDR3 region has 16 residues. Per the germline V gene, CDR1 is SGHAT and CDR2 is FQNNGV. The junction had 10 bases not matched to a gene; V was cut back by 5 bases and J by 4 bases. The CDR3 here is CASSVGQGVLAETQYF. In DNA, the CDR3 is TGTGCCAGCAGCGTCGGACAGGGGGTTCTTGCAGAGACCCAGTACTTC.